The sequence of this T cell receptor (beta chain) was determined in a study of T-cell reconstitution after alpha-beta-depleted transplantation in children. As it was prepared, the TCRbeta library received unique molecular identifiers. TCRdb reprocessed the PCR reads via MiXCR and lists one record per CDR3 protein. The sample gives 500,000 to 650,000 distinct CDR3 sequences, roughly 10% of which show up once; approximately 15% is in the top ten. This clonotype was detected a few times. This CDR3 spans 18 amino acids. Unmatched junction bases numbered 20, after V lost 5 bases and J lost 6 bases. Germline V gene lookup returns CDR1 SGHVS and CDR2 FQNEAQ.

The sequence came from a female patient aged 2-10 years who had a stem cell transplant for aplastic anemia, so the T cells may come from the graft donor. Sample: PBMCs, mostly from graft donor cells, taken 180 days after TCRalphabeta/CD19-depleted stem cell transplant. The chain employs TRBV7-8 and TRBJ2-7; 9 bases map to TRBD2. This CDR3 reads CASSTRVRSGRSQGEQYV. CDR3 sequence (DNA): TGTGCCAGCAGCACAAGGGTACGGAGCGGGAGGTCGCAGGGCGAGCAGTACGTC.